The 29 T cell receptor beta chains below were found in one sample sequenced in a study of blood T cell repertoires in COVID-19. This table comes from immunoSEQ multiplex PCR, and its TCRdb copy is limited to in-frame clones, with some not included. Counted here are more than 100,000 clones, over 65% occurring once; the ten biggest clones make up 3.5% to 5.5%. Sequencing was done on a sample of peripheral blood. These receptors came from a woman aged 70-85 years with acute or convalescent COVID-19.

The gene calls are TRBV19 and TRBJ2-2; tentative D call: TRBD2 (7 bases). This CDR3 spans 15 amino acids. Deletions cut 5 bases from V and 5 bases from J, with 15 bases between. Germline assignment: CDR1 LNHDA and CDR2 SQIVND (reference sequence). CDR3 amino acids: CASSVGGAPTGELFF. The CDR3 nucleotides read TGTGCCAGTAGTGTGGGGGGGGCTCCGACCGGGGAGCTGTTTTTT.

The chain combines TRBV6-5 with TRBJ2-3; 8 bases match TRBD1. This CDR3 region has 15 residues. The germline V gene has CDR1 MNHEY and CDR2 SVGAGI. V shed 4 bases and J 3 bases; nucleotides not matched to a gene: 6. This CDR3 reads CASSWNRGLTDTQYF. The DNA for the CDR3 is TGTGCCAGCAGTTGGAACAGGGGGTTGACAGATACGCAGTATTTT.

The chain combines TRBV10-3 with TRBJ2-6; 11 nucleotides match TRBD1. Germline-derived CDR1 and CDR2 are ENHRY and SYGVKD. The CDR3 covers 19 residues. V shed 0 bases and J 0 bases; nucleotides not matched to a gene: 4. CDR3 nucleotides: TGTGCCATCAGTGAGTCGGGACAGGGGGGTAGCTCTGGGGCCAACGTCCTGACTTTC. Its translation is CAISESGQGGSSGANVLTF.

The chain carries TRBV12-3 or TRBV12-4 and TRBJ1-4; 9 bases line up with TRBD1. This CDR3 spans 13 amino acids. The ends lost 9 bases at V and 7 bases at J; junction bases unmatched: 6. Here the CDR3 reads CASGDRVAEKLFF. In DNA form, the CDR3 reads TGTGCCAGTGGGGACAGGGTAGCTGAAAAACTGTTTTTT.

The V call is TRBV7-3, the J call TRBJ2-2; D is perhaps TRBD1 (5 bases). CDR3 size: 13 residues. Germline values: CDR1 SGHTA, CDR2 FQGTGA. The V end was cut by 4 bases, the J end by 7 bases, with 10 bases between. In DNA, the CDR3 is TGTGCCAGCAGCTCCCAGGGTATCGGGGAGCTGTTTTTT. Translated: CASSSQGIGELFF.

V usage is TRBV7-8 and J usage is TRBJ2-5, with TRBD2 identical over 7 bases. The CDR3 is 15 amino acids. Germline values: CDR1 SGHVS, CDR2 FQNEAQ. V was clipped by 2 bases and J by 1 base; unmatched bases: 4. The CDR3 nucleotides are TGTGCCAGCAGCTTACCGTGGGGGGGCCAAGAGACCCAGTACTTC. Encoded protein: CASSLPWGGQETQYF.

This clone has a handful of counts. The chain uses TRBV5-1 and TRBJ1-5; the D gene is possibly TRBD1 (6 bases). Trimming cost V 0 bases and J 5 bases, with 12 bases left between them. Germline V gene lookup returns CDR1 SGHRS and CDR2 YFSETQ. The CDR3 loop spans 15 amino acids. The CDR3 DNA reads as TGCGCCAGCAGCTTGGGGACAGATCCGGATCAGCCCCAGCATTTT. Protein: CASSLGTDPDQPQHF.

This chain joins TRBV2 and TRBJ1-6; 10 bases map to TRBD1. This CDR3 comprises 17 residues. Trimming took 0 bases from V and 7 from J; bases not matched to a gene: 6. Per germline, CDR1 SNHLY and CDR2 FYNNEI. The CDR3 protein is CASSEALGGQGNSPLHF. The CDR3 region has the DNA TGTGCCAGCAGTGAAGCTCTAGGGGGACAGGGGAATTCACCCCTCCACTTT.

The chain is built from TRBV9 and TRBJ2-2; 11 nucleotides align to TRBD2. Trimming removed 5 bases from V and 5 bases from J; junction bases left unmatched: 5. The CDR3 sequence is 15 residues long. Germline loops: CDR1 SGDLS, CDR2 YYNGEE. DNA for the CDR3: TGTGCCAGCAGACAACTAGCGGGGGCGACCGGGGAGCTGTTTTTT. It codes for CASRQLAGATGELFF.

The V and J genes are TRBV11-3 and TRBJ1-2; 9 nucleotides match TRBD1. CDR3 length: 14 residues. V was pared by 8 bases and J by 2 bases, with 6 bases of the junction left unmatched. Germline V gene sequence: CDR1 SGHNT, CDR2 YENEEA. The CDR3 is CASGIQGANYGYTF. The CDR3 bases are TGTGCCAGCGGGATACAGGGGGCGAACTATGGCTACACCTTC.

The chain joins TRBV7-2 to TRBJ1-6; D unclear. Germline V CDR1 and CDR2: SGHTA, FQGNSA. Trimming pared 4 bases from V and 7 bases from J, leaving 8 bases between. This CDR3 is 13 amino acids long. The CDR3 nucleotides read TGTGCCAGCAGCTCCACACGAAATTCACCCCTCCACTTT. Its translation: CASSSTRNSPLHF.

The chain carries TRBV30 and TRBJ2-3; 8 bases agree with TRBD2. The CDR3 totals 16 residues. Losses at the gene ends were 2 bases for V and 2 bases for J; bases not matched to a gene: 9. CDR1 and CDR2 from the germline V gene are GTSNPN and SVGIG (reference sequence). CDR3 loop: CAWSPRSGGSTDTQYF. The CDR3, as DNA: TGTGCCTGGAGTCCCCGGTCGGGGGGGTCCACAGATACGCAGTATTTT.

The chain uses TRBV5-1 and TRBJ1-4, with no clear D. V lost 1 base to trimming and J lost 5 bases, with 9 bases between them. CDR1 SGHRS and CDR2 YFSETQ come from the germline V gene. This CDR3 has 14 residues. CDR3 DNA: TGCGCCAGCAGCTTGAGTCGAGAGAATGAAAAACTGTTTTTT. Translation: CASSLSRENEKLFF.

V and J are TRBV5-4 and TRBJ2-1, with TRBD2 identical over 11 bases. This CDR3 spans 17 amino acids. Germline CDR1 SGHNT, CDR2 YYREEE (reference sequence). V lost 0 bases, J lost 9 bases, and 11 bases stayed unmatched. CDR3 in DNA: TGTGCCAGCAGCTTGGGGTCCAGACTAGCGGGGTTGGCTGAGCAGTTCTTC. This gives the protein CASSLGSRLAGLAEQFF.

CDR3 in DNA: TGTGCCAGTAGGGACTTTGTATCTGTGGGGGGCTACACCTTC. Protein product: CASRDFVSVGGYTF. The V gene is TRBV19, the J gene TRBJ1-2; no definite D call. The CDR3 covers 14 residues. Trimming cost V 6 bases and J 8 bases, with 19 bases left between them. Germline V gene sequence: CDR1 LNHDA, CDR2 SQIVND (reference sequence). The full variable domain, rest sourced from reference TRBV19 and TRBJ1-2, is DGGITQSPKYLFRKEGQNVTLSCEQNLNHDAMYWYRQDPGQGLRLIYYSQIVNDFQKGDIAEGYSVSREKKESFPLTVTSAQKNPTAFYLCASRDFVSVGGYTFGSGTRLTVV.

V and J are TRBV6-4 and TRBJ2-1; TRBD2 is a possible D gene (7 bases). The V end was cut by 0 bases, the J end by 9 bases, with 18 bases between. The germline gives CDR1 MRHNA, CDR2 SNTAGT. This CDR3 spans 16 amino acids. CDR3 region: CASSDSYESGGGEQFF. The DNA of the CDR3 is TGTGCCAGCAGTGACTCTTACGAATCGGGGGGCGGTGAGCAGTTCTTC.

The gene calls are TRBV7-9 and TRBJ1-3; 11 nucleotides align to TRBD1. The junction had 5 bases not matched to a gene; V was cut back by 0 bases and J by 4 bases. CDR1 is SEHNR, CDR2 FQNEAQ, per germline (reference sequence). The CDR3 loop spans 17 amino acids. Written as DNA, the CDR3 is TGTGCCAGCAGCTTAGCCGGGACAGGGGGTGCCGGAAACACCATATATTTT. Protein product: CASSLAGTGGAGNTIYF.

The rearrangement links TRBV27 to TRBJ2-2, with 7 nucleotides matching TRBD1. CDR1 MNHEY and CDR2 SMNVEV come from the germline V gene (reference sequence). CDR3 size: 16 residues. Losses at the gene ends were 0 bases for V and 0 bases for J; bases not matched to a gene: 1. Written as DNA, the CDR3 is TGTGCCAGCAGTTTATCGGGGACAGCGAACACCGGGGAGCTGTTTTTT. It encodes CASSLSGTANTGELFF.

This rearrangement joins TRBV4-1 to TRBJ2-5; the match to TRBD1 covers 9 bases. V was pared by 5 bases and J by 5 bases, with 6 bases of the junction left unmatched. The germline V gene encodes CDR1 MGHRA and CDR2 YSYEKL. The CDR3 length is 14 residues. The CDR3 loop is CASSSGQGIETQYF. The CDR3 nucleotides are TGCGCCAGCAGCTCTGGACAGGGGATCGAGACCCAGTACTTC.

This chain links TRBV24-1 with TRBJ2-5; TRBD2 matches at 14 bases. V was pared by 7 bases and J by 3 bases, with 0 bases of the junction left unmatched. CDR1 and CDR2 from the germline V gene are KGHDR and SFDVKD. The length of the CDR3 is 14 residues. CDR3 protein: CATRGLAGEETQYF. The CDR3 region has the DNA TGTGCCACCAGGGGACTAGCGGGGGAAGAGACCCAGTACTTC.

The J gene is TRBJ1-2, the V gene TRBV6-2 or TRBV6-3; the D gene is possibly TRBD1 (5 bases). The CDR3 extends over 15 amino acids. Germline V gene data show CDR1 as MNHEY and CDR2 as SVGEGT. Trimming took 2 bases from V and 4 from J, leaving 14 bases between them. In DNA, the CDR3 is TGTGCCAGCAGTTACGGGGCAGGGAACGGCTATGGCTACACCTTC. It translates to CASSYGAGNGYGYTF.

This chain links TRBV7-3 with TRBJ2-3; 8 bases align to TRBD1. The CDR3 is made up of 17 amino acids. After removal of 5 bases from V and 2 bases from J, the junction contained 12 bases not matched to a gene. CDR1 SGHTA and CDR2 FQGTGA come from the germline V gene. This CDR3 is CASSLSRGRGLTDTQYF. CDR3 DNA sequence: TGTGCCAGCAGCCTCTCCCGGGGCAGGGGGCTCACAGATACGCAGTATTTT.

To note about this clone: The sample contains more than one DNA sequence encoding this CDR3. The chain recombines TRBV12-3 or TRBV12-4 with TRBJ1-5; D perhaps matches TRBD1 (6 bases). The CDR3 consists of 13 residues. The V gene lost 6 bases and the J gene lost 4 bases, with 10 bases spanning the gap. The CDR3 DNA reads TGTGCCAGCAGCCCCACAGGGAATCAGCCCCAGCATTTT. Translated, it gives CASSPTGNQPQHF.

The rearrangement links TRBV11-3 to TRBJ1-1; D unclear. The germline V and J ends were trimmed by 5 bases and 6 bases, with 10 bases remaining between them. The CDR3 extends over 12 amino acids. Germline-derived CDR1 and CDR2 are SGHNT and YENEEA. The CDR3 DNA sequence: TGTGCCAGCAGCCCAAACTCCCCTGAAGCTTTCTTT. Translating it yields CASSPNSPEAFF.

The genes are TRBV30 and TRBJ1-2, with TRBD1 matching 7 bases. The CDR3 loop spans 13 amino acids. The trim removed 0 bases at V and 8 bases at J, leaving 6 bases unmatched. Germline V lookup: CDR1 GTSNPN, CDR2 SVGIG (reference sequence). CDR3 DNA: TGTGCCTGGAGTGTACGAGGGGGCCTCGGCTACACCTTC. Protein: CAWSVRGGLGYTF.

In DNA, the CDR3 is TGTGCCAGCAGCTTACAGGGGACTAACTATGGCTACACCTTC. Translation gives CASSLQGTNYGYTF. The chain employs TRBV5-4 and TRBJ1-2; 7 bases line up with TRBD1. V shed 2 bases, J shed 0 bases, and the junction held 1 base outside the gene matches. Germline CDR1 is SGHNT and CDR2 is YYREEE (reference sequence). The CDR3 spans 14 residues.

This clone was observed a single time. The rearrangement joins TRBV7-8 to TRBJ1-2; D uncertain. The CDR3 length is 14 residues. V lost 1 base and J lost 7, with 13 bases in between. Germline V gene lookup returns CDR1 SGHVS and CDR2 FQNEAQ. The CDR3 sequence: CASSLGGEVRGYTF. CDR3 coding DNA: TGTGCCAGCAGCTTAGGGGGAGAGGTTCGTGGCTACACCTTC.

The CDR3 DNA reads as TGTGCCAGCTCACCCCCGTTACAGGGATCCTATGGCTACACCTTC. Translated: CASSPPLQGSYGYTF. The chain joins TRBV18 to TRBJ1-2, with D perhaps matching TRBD1 (6 bases). Germline V gene sequence: CDR1 KGHSH, CDR2 LQKENI. V was shortened by 3 bases and J by 4 bases, with 15 bases between the two germline ends. The CDR3 extends over 15 amino acids.

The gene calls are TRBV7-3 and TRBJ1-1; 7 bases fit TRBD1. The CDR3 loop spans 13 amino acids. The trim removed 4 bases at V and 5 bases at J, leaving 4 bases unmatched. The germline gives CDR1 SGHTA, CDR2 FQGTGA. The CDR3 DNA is TGTGCCAGCAGCTCCGACAGGGATACTGAAGCTTTCTTT. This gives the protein CASSSDRDTEAFF.